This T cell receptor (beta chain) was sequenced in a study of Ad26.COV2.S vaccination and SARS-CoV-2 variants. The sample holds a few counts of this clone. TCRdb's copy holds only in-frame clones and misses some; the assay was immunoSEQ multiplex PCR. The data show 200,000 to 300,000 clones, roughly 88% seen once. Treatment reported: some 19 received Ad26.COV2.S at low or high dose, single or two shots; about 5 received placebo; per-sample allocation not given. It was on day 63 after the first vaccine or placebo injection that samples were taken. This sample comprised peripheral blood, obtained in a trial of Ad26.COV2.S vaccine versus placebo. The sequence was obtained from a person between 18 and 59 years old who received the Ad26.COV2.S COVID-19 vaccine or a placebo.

The CDR3 spells CASSLVSYNSPLHF. CDR3 nucleotide sequence: TGTGCCAGCAGTTTAGTGTCCTATAATTCACCCCTCCACTTT. The J gene is TRBJ1-6, the V gene TRBV27; D call uncertain. Germline assignment: CDR1 MNHEY and CDR2 SMNVEV (reference sequence). V shed 2 bases and J shed 1 base, with 3 bases lying between them. This CDR3 is 14 amino acids long.